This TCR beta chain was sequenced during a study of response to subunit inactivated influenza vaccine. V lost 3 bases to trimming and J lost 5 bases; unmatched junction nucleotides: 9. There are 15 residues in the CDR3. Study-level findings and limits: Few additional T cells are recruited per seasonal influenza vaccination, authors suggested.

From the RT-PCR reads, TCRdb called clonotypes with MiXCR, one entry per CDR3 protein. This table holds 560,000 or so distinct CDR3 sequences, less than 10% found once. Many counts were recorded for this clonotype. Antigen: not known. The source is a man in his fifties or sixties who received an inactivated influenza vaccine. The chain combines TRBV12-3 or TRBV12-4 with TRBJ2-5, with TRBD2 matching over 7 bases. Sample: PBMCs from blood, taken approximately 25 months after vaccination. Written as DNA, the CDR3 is TGTGCCAGCAGTTTTATGGCGGGAGCTCTGGAGACCCAGTACTTC. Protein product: CASSFMAGALETQYF.